This T cell receptor (beta chain) derives from a study of T-cell reconstitution after alpha-beta-depleted transplantation in children. Study-level results: Expanded graft clones numbering several hundred reportedly gave rise to alpha-beta T cells about two months after transplant.

Library preparation (for TCRbeta) was performed with unique molecular identifiers. Each CDR3 protein is one row after TCRdb ran MiXCR on the PCR reads. The top ten clones hold less than 40% of a sample with approximately 500,000 distinct CDR3 sequences, roughly a quarter of them seen once. The CDR3 extends over 19 amino acids. V shed 3 bases, J shed 0 bases, and the junction held 13 bases outside the gene matches. Per the germline V gene, CDR1 is SGHNT and CDR2 is YYREEE (reference sequence). About this clonotype: Its antigen is unknown.

V gene TRBV5-4 combines with J gene TRBJ2-1, with 9 bases that match TRBD2. The sample in question was PBMCs, obtained before TCRalphabeta/CD19-depleted stem cell transplant. The source is a boy in the first two years of life with Wiskott-Aldrich syndrome, due to receive a stem cell transplant. CDR3 in DNA: TGTGCCAGCAGCTCATTAGCGGGAGCCCGGAAGAGCTCCTACAATGAGCAGTTCTTC. Amino acid sequence: CASSSLAGARKSSYNEQFF.